A single TCR beta chain is shown here with its context. Profiled with immunoSEQ multiplex PCR; TCRdb holds only in-frame clones, not every one. Here the sample spans 55,000 to 70,000 clones, less than 90% being singletons. These data are taken from a study of early stage breast cancer tumors. J was trimmed by 6 bases and V by 6 bases; bases with no gene match: 6. Germline V gene lookup returns CDR1 SGHAT and CDR2 FQDESV (reference sequence). This CDR3 is built from 15 residues. The chain carries TRBV11-1 and TRBJ2-2, with TRBD2 identical over 11 bases. This clonotype was sampled from a person aged 35-55 years with breast cancer. Sequencing was done on a sample of blood. In DNA, the CDR3 is TGTGCCAGCAGTCGACTAGCGGGAACGGCCGGGGAGCTGTTTTTT. It yields the protein CASSRLAGTAGELFF.